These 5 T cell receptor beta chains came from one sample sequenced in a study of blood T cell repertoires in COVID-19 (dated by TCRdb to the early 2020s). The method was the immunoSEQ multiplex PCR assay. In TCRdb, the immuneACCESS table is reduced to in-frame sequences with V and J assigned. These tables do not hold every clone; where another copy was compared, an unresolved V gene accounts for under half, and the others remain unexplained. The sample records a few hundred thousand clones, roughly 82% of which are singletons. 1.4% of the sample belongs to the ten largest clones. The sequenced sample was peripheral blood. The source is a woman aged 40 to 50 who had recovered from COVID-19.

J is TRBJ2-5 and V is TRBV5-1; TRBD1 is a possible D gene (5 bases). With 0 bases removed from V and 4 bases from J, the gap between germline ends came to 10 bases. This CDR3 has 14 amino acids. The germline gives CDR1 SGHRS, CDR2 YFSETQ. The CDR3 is CASSLAGIAETQYF. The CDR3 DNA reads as TGCGCCAGCAGCTTGGCAGGGATTGCAGAGACCCAGTACTTC.

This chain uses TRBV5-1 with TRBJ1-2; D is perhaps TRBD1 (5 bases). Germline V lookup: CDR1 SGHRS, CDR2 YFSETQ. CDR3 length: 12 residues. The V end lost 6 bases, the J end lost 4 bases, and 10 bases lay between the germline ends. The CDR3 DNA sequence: TGCGCCAGCACCGGGGGGAGCTATGGCTACACCTTC. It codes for CASTGGSYGYTF.

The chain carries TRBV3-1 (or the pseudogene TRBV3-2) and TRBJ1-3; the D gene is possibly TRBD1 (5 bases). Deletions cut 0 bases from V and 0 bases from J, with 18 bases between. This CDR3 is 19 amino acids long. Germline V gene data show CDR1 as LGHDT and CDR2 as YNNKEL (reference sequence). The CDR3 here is CASSQDGAGEVFSGNTIYF. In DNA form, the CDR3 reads TGTGCCAGCAGCCAAGATGGGGCCGGGGAGGTGTTCTCTGGAAACACCATATATTTT.

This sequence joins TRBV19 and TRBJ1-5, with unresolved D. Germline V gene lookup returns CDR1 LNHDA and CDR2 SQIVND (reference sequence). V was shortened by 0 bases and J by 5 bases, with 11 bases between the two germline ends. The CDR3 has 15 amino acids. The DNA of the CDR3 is TGTGCCAGTAGTATAGATGAGATATCATATCAGCCCCAGCATTTT. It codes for CASSIDEISYQPQHF.

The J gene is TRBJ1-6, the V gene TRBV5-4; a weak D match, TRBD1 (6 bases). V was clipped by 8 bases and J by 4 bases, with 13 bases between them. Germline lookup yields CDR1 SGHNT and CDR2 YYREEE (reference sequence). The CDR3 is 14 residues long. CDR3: CASANRDYNSPLHF. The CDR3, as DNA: TGTGCCAGTGCGAACAGGGATTATAATTCACCCCTCCACTTT.